These 15 T cell receptor beta chains came from one sample sequenced in a study of cytomegalovirus exposure and HLA in healthy donors (TCRdb year 2017). The receptor library was made with the immunoSEQ multiplex PCR assay. A mixture of 60 forward primers for TCR Vbeta segments and 13 reverse primers for TCR Jbeta segments was used in the multiplex PCR. TCRdb took this table from immuneACCESS and kept in-frame rearrangements with V and J called. Such tables lack part of the clones; where checked against another copy, unresolved V genes explain under half of the gap, and the rest is unexplained. This sample holds 210,000 or so clones; about 83% were observed only once. The top ten clones comprise 1.4% of the sample. Material for sequencing was PBMCs. The receptors were gathered from a girl aged 5 to 17 in good health and CMV-seronegative.

V gene TRBV7-2 combines with J gene TRBJ1-5; a possible D gene is TRBD1 (5 bases). Per the germline V gene, CDR1 is SGHTA and CDR2 is FQGNSA. CDR3 length: 17 amino acids. Between the trimmed V and J ends, which lost 1 base and 1 base, there was a span of 14 bases. The chain's CDR3 is CASSLGPGVLSNQPQHF. In DNA, the CDR3 is TGTGCCAGCAGCTTAGGTCCGGGGGTTTTAAGCAATCAGCCCCAGCATTTT.

V gene TRBV19 combines with J gene TRBJ2-1, with D possibly TRBD1 on 5 matching bases. Germline V lookup: CDR1 LNHDA, CDR2 SQIVND (reference sequence). V was clipped by 1 base and J by 8 bases, with 12 bases between them. This CDR3 spans 14 amino acids. This CDR3 is CASSIGTLNHEQFF. The CDR3 coding sequence is TGTGCCAGTAGTATAGGGACATTGAACCATGAGCAGTTCTTC.

The J gene is TRBJ1-3, the V gene TRBV9, with D possibly TRBD1 on 5 matching bases. Germline values: CDR1 SGDLS, CDR2 YYNGEE. V shed 7 bases and J shed 5 bases, with 16 bases lying between them. The CDR3 spans 14 residues. The CDR3 coding sequence is TGTGCCAGCGGGGCAGGGTCCGCACGAAACACCATATATTTT. The encoded protein is CASGAGSARNTIYF. The full variable domain, its missing parts supplied by reference TRBV9 and TRBJ1-3, is DSGVTQTPKHLITATGQRVTLRCSPRSGDLSVYWYQQSLDQGLQFLIQYYNGEERAKGNILERFSAQQFPDLHSELNLSSLELGDSALYFCASGAGSARNTIYFGEGSWLTVV.

This clone appeared a single time. The sample holds other DNA sequences that translate to the same CDR3. V is TRBV28 and J is TRBJ1-1; perhaps TRBD1 as D (5 bases). V shed 6 bases and J shed 1 base, with 9 bases lying between them. Germline V CDR1 and CDR2: MDHEN, SYDVKM. The CDR3 extends over 13 amino acids. CDR3 in amino acids: CASRGQPNTEAFF. CDR3 coding DNA: TGTGCCAGCAGAGGACAACCGAACACTGAAGCTTTCTTT.

This chain joins TRBV27 and TRBJ1-1; no clear D gene. In germline, CDR1 is MNHEY, CDR2 SMNVEV (reference sequence). The CDR3 loop spans 14 amino acids. The germline V and J ends were trimmed by 5 bases and 6 bases, with 16 bases remaining between them. The CDR3 DNA reads TGTGCCAGCAGTCCGAGAAGCGCGGGCGCTGAAGCTTTCTTT. This sequence encodes CASSPRSAGAEAFF.

Notes on this clone: The same CDR3 can be traced to other DNA sequences in this sample. The chain employs TRBV5-1 and TRBJ1-2; TRBD1 matches 8 bases. The V and J ends lost 4 bases and 5 bases, in that order; junction bases with no gene match: 7. The length of the CDR3 is 14 residues. CDR1 and CDR2 from the germline V gene are SGHRS and YFSETQ. The CDR3 DNA reads as TGCGCCAGCAGCCAAGGACAGGGAAATTATGGCTACACCTTC. Amino acids: CASSQGQGNYGYTF.

The rearrangement uses TRBV11-1 and TRBJ2-5, with 12 bases identical to TRBD2. This CDR3 comprises 16 residues. Germline values: CDR1 SGHAT, CDR2 FQDESV (reference sequence). Trimming took 1 base from V and 1 from J; bases not matched to a gene: 1. The CDR3 here is CASSLGLAGAQETQYF. The CDR3 DNA reads TGTGCCAGCAGCTTAGGACTAGCGGGGGCCCAAGAGACCCAGTACTTC.

The chain couples TRBV15 to TRBJ2-7; 8 bases match TRBD1. V shed 3 bases and J 4 bases; nucleotides not matched to a gene: 8. There are 15 residues in the CDR3. Germline CDR1 is LNHNV and CDR2 is YYDKDF (reference sequence). In DNA, the CDR3 is TGTGCCACCAGCAGTGAACGGACAGGGACTTACGAGCAGTACTTC. Translation: CATSSERTGTYEQYF. Full variable domain (missing parts from reference TRBV15 and TRBJ2-7): DAMVIQNPRYQVTQFGKPVTLSCSQTLNHNVMYWYQQKSSQAPKLLFHYYDKDFNNEADTPDNFQSRRPNTSFCFLDIRSPGLGDTAMYLCATSSERTGTYEQYFGPGTRLTVT.

This clone was observed a handful of times. The chain couples TRBV5-6 to TRBJ2-7, with D perhaps matching TRBD1 (5 bases). From germline, CDR1 is SGHDT and CDR2 YYEEEE. The CDR3 totals 12 residues. V lost 2 bases and J 6 bases, leaving 9 bases between the germline ends. CDR3 coding DNA: TGTGCCAGCAGCTTTCAGGGTAGCGAGCAGTACTTC. It translates to CASSFQGSEQYF.

This clone has only one observation. This chain joins TRBV27 and TRBJ2-5, with 13 bases fitting TRBD2. The better agreement between TRBJ2-7 and the DNA end casts doubt on the J call. There are 16 residues in the CDR3. Germline-derived CDR1 and CDR2 are MNHEY and SMNVEV (reference sequence). The CDR3 sequence is CASRDTLAGGRYEQYF. The CDR3 region has the DNA TGTGCCAGCAGAGATACACTAGCGGGAGGGCGGTACGAGCAGTACTTC.

The V and J genes are TRBV5-6 and TRBJ2-2; D not certain. Trimming took off 4 bases at V and 3 bases at J, with 16 bases between the two ends. Germline V lookup: CDR1 SGHDT, CDR2 YYEEEE. The CDR3 has 16 residues. The CDR3 is CASSLPPNSYTGELFF. CDR3 in DNA: TGTGCCAGCAGCCTGCCCCCAAATAGTTACACCGGGGAGCTGTTTTTT.

The DNA of the CDR3 is TGTGCCACCAGCAGTCACTATCGGGAGCTGTTTTTT. Translated: CATSSHYRELFF. The chain couples TRBV15 to TRBJ2-2; the D is unclear. Trimming took off 3 bases at V and 9 bases at J, with 8 bases between the two ends. This CDR3 spans 12 amino acids. Germline V gene lookup returns CDR1 LNHNV and CDR2 YYDKDF (reference sequence).

The rearrangement links TRBV18 to TRBJ1-3; tentatively, D is TRBD1 (6 bases). Between the trimmed V and J ends, which lost 2 bases and 3 bases, there was a span of 11 bases. CDR1 is KGHSH, CDR2 LQKENI, per germline. This CDR3 is 15 amino acids long. As DNA, the CDR3 is TGTGCCAGCTCACCAGTGTCAGGGGTTGGAAACACCATATATTTT. This codes for CASSPVSGVGNTIYF.

Details on this clone: The junction does not match germline at one end; this may be a read error. This chain connects TRBV7-9 to TRBJ1-2; D gene ambiguous. Per germline, CDR1 SEHNR and CDR2 FQNEAQ (reference sequence). The CDR3 is 12 amino acids. DNA for the CDR3: TGTTCCAGCAGCTTCGATACCGGGGGCTACACCTTC. Amino acid sequence: CSSSFDTGGYTF. The full variable domain, rest sourced from reference TRBV7-9 and TRBJ1-2, is DTGVSQNPRHKITKRGQNVTFRCDPISEHNRLYWYRQTLGQGPEFLTYFQNEAQLEKSRLLSDRFSAERPKGSFSTLEIQRTEQGDSAMYLCSSSFDTGGYTFGSGTRLTVV.

J is TRBJ2-5 and V is TRBV27; weak D call: TRBD2 (6 bases). The V and J ends lost 5 bases and 4 bases respectively, with 23 bases between them. This CDR3 spans 17 amino acids. The germline CDR1 and CDR2 sequences are MNHEY and SMNVEV (reference sequence). CDR3 in DNA: TGTGCCAGCAGTCCCCATAAGGGCCTCAGGACTACAGAGACCCAGTACTTC. Protein product: CASSPHKGLRTTETQYF.